These 19 T cell receptor beta chains came from one sample sequenced in a study of cytomegalovirus exposure and HLA in healthy donors. With 60 Vbeta and 13 Jbeta primers, the PCR was carried out. Libraries were prepared by immunoSEQ multiplex PCR; TCRdb keeps only in-frame clonotypes and omits some of them. This table has around 110,000 clones, roughly four fifths appearing once. The specimen was PBMCs. The source of these receptors is a man aged 25 to 45 in good health and CMV-seropositive.

The V gene is TRBV14, the J gene TRBJ2-5; 9 nucleotides match TRBD2. The DNA matches TRBJ2-7 better at its end, which makes the J call doubtful. The CDR3 contains 16 residues. Germline V gives CDR1 SGHDN, CDR2 FVKESK. The CDR3 nucleotides are TGTGCCAGCAGCCAACTATCTAGCGGGGTCTTCTACGAGCAGTACTTC. It yields the protein CASSQLSSGVFYEQYF.

The V call is TRBV5-1, the J call TRBJ2-1; 13 bases match TRBD2. CDR3 length equals 18 residues. The J segment lost 0 bases and the V segment lost 3 bases, leaving 6 bases of the junction unmatched. CDR1 and CDR2 from the germline V gene are SGHRS and YFSETQ. CDR3 protein: CASSSGLAGRSSYNEQFF. The CDR3 DNA follows: TGCGCCAGCAGCTCGGGACTAGCGGGACGGAGCTCCTACAATGAGCAGTTCTTC. The full variable domain, rest sourced from reference TRBV5-1 and TRBJ2-1, is KAGVTQTPRYLIKTRGQQVTLSCSPISGHRSVSWYQQTPGQGLQFLFEYFSETQRNKGNFPGRFSGRQFSNSRSEMNVSTLELGDSALYLCASSSGLAGRSSYNEQFFGPGTRLTVL.

This clone was observed once. The J gene is TRBJ2-6, the V gene TRBV9; 8 nucleotides agree with TRBD2. The ends lost 3 bases at V and 4 bases at J; junction bases unmatched: 12. This CDR3 contains 18 residues. In germline, CDR1 is SGDLS, CDR2 YYNGEE. DNA for the CDR3: TGTGCCAGCAGCGGCAGACTAGCGCGTGCGAGAGGGGCCAACGTCCTGACTTTC. Translation: CASSGRLARARGANVLTF.

The chain joins TRBV6-6 to TRBJ2-3, with D perhaps matching TRBD2 (6 bases). Per the germline V gene, CDR1 is MNHNY and CDR2 is SVGAGI (reference sequence). The CDR3 contains 14 residues. V gave up 4 bases and J gave up 8 bases, with 16 bases separating them. The CDR3, as DNA: TGTGCCAGCAGTTCCTCTAGACTAGGAGGTACGCAGTATTTT. Translation: CASSSSRLGGTQYF.

J is TRBJ2-1 and V is TRBV10-3; 10 positions match TRBD1. The V gene's germline CDR1 is ENHRY and CDR2 SYGVKD. The CDR3 loop spans 15 amino acids. Unmatched junction bases numbered 5, after V lost 6 bases and J lost 3 bases. The DNA of the CDR3 is TGTGCCATCAGAGAGGACAGGGGGGACTACAATGAGCAGTTCTTC. Amino acid sequence: CAIREDRGDYNEQFF.

This sequence joins TRBV7-9 and TRBJ1-1; 9 bases agree with TRBD1. The CDR3 extends over 15 amino acids. V dropped 5 bases and J dropped 1; count of bases not matched to a gene: 5. The germline gives CDR1 SEHNR, CDR2 FQNEAQ (reference sequence). The DNA for the CDR3 is TGTGCCAGCAGCCTTAGGGACAGGGAGAACACTGAAGCTTTCTTT. Translated, it gives CASSLRDRENTEAFF.

V and J are TRBV21-1 and TRBJ1-1; TRBD1, as called in the table, went unchecked against the DNA. TRBV21-1 constitutes a pseudogene. This CDR3 has 11 amino acids. CDR3 loop: CASYTYTEAFF. CDR3 bases: TGTGCCAGCTACACATACACTGAAGCTTTCTTT.

The CDR3 bases are TGCAGTGCTAGGCGGCAATACGAGCAGTACTTC. Translated: CSARRQYEQYF. This chain uses TRBV20-1 with TRBJ2-7; no firm D call. Trimming took off 3 bases at V and 4 bases at J, with 7 bases between the two ends. The CDR3 consists of 11 residues. CDR1 is DFQATT, CDR2 SNEGSKA, per germline (reference sequence).

This sequence joins TRBV5-8 and TRBJ2-7; possibly TRBD2 for D (6 bases). Germline CDR1 SGHTS, CDR2 YDEGEE. The germline V and J ends were trimmed by 4 bases and 7 bases, with 15 bases remaining between them. CDR3 size: 13 residues. The CDR3 here is CASSRDGGREQYV. The CDR3 region has the DNA TGTGCCAGCAGCCGGGACGGGGGTCGGGAGCAGTACGTC.

The rearrangement links TRBV30 to TRBJ2-3; 12 nucleotides match TRBD1. This CDR3 comprises 16 residues. The trim removed 1 base at V and 0 bases at J, leaving 2 bases unmatched. Germline V gene data show CDR1 as GTSNPN and CDR2 as SVGIG (reference sequence). The CDR3: CAWSGDRGQSTDTQYF. As DNA, the CDR3 is TGTGCCTGGAGTGGGGACAGGGGGCAAAGCACAGATACGCAGTATTTT.

The genes are TRBV7-9 and TRBJ1-4; no definite D call. The V gene's germline CDR1 is SEHNR and CDR2 FQNEAQ (reference sequence). CDR3 length: 14 residues. V was clipped by 5 bases and J by 13 bases, with 20 bases between them. CDR3 DNA: TGTGCCAGCAGCCTACCCCCGACATTCGAAGCACTGTTTTTT. Residues: CASSLPPTFEALFF.

The rearrangement joins TRBV7-8 to TRBJ1-2, with 7 bases lining up with TRBD1. The CDR3 covers 14 residues. Unmatched junction bases numbered 4, after V lost 6 bases and J lost 0 bases. Germline CDR1 is SGHVS and CDR2 is FQNEAQ. The CDR3 protein is CASRPDRSNYGYTF. DNA for the CDR3: TGTGCCAGCAGGCCGGACAGGTCTAACTATGGCTACACCTTC.

The chain has TRBV6-1 and TRBJ1-1; 7 nucleotides line up with TRBD1. The CDR3 spans 14 residues. V was pared by 5 bases and J by 0 bases, with 3 bases of the junction left unmatched. Germline loops: CDR1 MNHNS, CDR2 SASEGT. In DNA form, the CDR3 reads TGTGCCAGCAGTCCGGACAGGCTGAACACTGAAGCTTTCTTT. Amino acid sequence: CASSPDRLNTEAFF.

The chain couples TRBV19 to TRBJ2-5; D is uncertain. The ends were cut back, 3 bases at V and 9 bases at J, with 14 bases in the middle. Germline V gene sequence: CDR1 LNHDA, CDR2 SQIVND (reference sequence). The CDR3 has 13 residues. The CDR3 loop reads CASSIGEFSAQYF. In nucleotides, the CDR3 is TGTGCCAGTAGTATTGGTGAATTTTCGGCCCAGTACTTC. The full variable domain, rest sourced from reference TRBV19 and TRBJ2-5, is DGGITQSPKYLFRKEGQNVTLSCEQNLNHDAMYWYRQDPGQGLRLIYYSQIVNDFQKGDIAEGYSVSREKKESFPLTVTSAQKNPTAFYLCASSIGEFSAQYFGPGTRLLVL.

The CDR3 bases are TGTGCCAGCATCCCTCGGACAGGGTGGACCGGGGAGCTGTTTTTT. Amino acid sequence: CASIPRTGWTGELFF. The V gene is TRBV6-1, the J gene TRBJ2-2; the match to TRBD1 covers 8 bases. The CDR3 consists of 15 residues. Losses at the gene ends were 7 bases for V and 5 bases for J; bases not matched to a gene: 9. Germline CDR1 is MNHNS and CDR2 is SASEGT.

The V call is TRBV30, the J call TRBJ1-3; 7 nucleotides agree with TRBD1. V shed 5 bases and J 2 bases; nucleotides not matched to a gene: 6. The CDR3 runs 14 residues. Germline values: CDR1 GTSNPN, CDR2 SVGIG (reference sequence). The CDR3 sequence is CAWEKTGTGNTIYF. The DNA of the CDR3 is TGTGCCTGGGAAAAGACAGGGACTGGAAACACCATATATTTT. The whole variable domain, filled in from reference TRBV30 and TRBJ1-3, reads SQTIHQWPATLVQPVGSPLSLECTVEGTSNPNLYWYRQAAGRGLQLLFYSVGIGQISSEVPQNLSASRPQDRQFILSSKKLLLSDSGFYLCAWEKTGTGNTIYFGEGSWLTVV.

By its share, this clone is medium-sized. The V gene is TRBV6-1, the J gene TRBJ2-7; 11 bases agree with TRBD2. Germline loops: CDR1 MNHNS, CDR2 SASEGT. The trim removed 0 bases at V and 2 bases at J, leaving 0 bases unmatched. The length of the CDR3 is 15 residues. The chain's CDR3 is CASSEALAGAYEQYV. CDR3 nucleotides: TGTGCCAGCAGTGAAGCACTAGCGGGAGCCTACGAGCAGTACGTC.

The rearrangement links TRBV28 to TRBJ1-1; D uncertain. The CDR3 consists of 13 residues. The V and J ends lost 5 bases and 1 base respectively, with 8 bases between them. Germline CDR1 reads MDHEN; CDR2 reads SYDVKM. The CDR3 DNA reads TGTGCCAGCAGTGCGGCCTCGAACACTGAAGCTTTCTTT. Amino acid sequence: CASSAASNTEAFF. The whole variable domain, filled in from reference TRBV28 and TRBJ1-1, reads DVKVTQSSRYLVKRTGEKVFLECVQDMDHENMFWYRQDPGLGLRLIYFSYDVKMKEKGDIPEGYSVSREKKERFSLILESASTNQTSMYLCASSAASNTEAFFGQGTRLTVV.

The chain employs TRBV6-4 and TRBJ1-1, with no clear D. Trimming stripped 0 bases from V and 1 base from J, with 15 bases between. This CDR3 has 17 residues. From germline, CDR1 is MRHNA and CDR2 SNTAGT. The CDR3 nucleotides are TGTGCCAGCAGTGACTCGACTCGCGGAGGGCCGAACACTGAAGCTTTCTTT. It codes for CASSDSTRGGPNTEAFF.